This is a list of T cell receptor beta chains from one sample in a study of blood T cell repertoires in COVID-19. TCRdb keeps only in-frame clones here, not all; method: immunoSEQ multiplex PCR. The data contain 150,000 to 200,000 clones, 86% of them seen just once; the ten biggest clones take up less than 25%. The material sequenced was peripheral blood. The receptors stem from a man aged 65 to 79 with active or convalescent COVID-19. CDR3s include the opening cysteine and the closing phenylalanine or tryptophan. The D gene is left open where the match is weak. The size entry is marked missing in some rows and otherwise reads once, few, many or a size class.

j_gene | v_gene | d_gene | abundance | CDR3nt | CDR3aa
TRBJ1-5 | TRBV27 | - | - | TGTGCCAGCGGCTCCCCCTTTTGGCCCCAGCATTTT | CASGSPFWPQHF
TRBJ2-3 | TRBV29-1 | TRBD1 | - | TGCAGCGCCCGGACAGGGGCCACAGATACGCAGTATTTT | CSARTGATDTQYF
TRBJ2-1 | TRBV10-3 | - | - | TGTGCCATCAGTGCACTTGCGGCCACCACCTCCTACAATGAGCAGTTCTTC | CAISALAATTSYNEQFF
TRBJ1-3 | TRBV30 | - | - | TGTGCCTGGAGCGATGGACATCAGACCTCTGGAAACACCATATATTTT | CAWSDGHQTSGNTIYF
TRBJ1-1 | TRBV6-1 | - | - | TGTGCCAGCAGTGAAGTAGGGGATTACACTGAAGCTTTCTTT | CASSEVGDYTEAFF
TRBJ1-1 | TRBV5-1 | - | - | TGCGCCAGCAGCGACCAGGGTATAACTGAAGCTTTCTTT | CASSDQGITEAFF
TRBJ1-1 | TRBV12-3/TRBV12-4 | - | - | TGTGCCAGCAGTACAGGGATGAACACTGAAGCTTTCTTT | CASSTGMNTEAFF
TRBJ1-3 | TRBV6-5 | - | - | TGTGCCAGCAGTCACACCGGGGGGGTTGGAAACACCATATATTTT | CASSHTGGVGNTIYF
TRBJ1-6 | TRBV7-9 | - | - | TGTGCCAGCAGCCTCGGACAGAATTCACCCCTCCACTTT | CASSLGQNSPLHF
TRBJ1-1 | TRBV30 | TRBD1 | - | TGTGCCTGGACCCTCAACAGGGGAGACACTGAAGCTTTCTTT | CAWTLNRGDTEAFF
TRBJ1-5 | TRBV30 | - | - | TGTGCCTGGAGACGGGGGAGTAGCAATCAGCCCCAGCATTTT | CAWRRGSSNQPQHF
TRBJ2-3 | TRBV6-2/TRBV6-3 | TRBD2 | - | TGTGCCAGCAGTCTCACCATAGCGGGGGGGCTCGCAGATACGCAGTATTTT | CASSLTIAGGLADTQYF
TRBJ2-7 | TRBV9 | - | - | TGTGCCAGCAGCTCGCATGGGGCTGCGGGGAGCGAGCAGTACTTC | CASSSHGAAGSEQYF
TRBJ1-2 | TRBV15 | TRBD1 | - | TGTGCCACCAAAACGATACAGGGGAACTATGGCTACACCTTC | CATKTIQGNYGYTF
TRBJ1-2 | TRBV12-3/TRBV12-4 | - | - | TGTGCCAGCAGTTCCCCCCGTCTCTACACCTTC | CASSSPRLYTF
TRBJ1-1 | TRBV7-2 | - | - | TGTGCCACCATGACAGGTAGTTACACTGAAGCTTTCTTT | CATMTGSYTEAFF
TRBJ1-2 | TRBV20-1 | TRBD1 | - | TGCAGTCCCGGACAGGGGAGAGGCTACACCTTC | CSPGQGRGYTF
TRBJ2-7 | TRBV18 | - | - | TGTGCCAGCTCACCTAGTAGTTTAAAGGACCCCGGGGTGTCGACCTACGAGCAGTACTTC | CASSPSSLKDPGVSTYEQYF
TRBJ1-1 | TRBV9 | TRBD1 | - | TGTGCCAGCAGCTCCAGAGCGACGGGACAGGGGGGTTACACTGAAGCTTTCTTT | CASSSRATGQGGYTEAFF
TRBJ1-3 | TRBV18 | TRBD1 | - | TGTGCCAGCTCACCAAGGGGGCAGATAGGAAACACCATATATTTT | CASSPRGQIGNTIYF
TRBJ2-1 | TRBV7-2 | TRBD2 | few | TGTGCCAGCAGCAGGGACTATCTTTACAATGAGCAGTTCTTC | CASSRDYLYNEQFF
TRBJ2-5 | TRBV10-3 | TRBD2 | - | TGTGCCATCAGTGATCAGGGACTAGCGGGGGGGCGCCCCCAAGAGACCCAGTACTTC | CAISDQGLAGGRPQETQYF
TRBJ2-2 | TRBV29-1 | TRBD2 | - | TGCAGCGTTGAAGATGCGGGGGGGACAGCAACGAACACCGGGGAGCTGTTTTTT | CSVEDAGGTATNTGELFF
TRBJ1-6 | TRBV7-9 | - | - | TGTGCCAGCAGCTCAAGGGGGGGGAAGGGTGTCCGTTCACCCCTCCACTTT | CASSSRGGKGVRSPLHF
TRBJ2-1 | TRBV2 | TRBD1 | - | TGTGCCAGCAGACCCGGGACAGGTTCCTACAATGAGCAGTTCTTC | CASRPGTGSYNEQFF
TRBJ1-3 | TRBV3-1/TRBV3-2 | TRBD1 | - | TGTGCCAGCAGCCAAACGCAGGGGGCTGGAAACACCATATATTTT | CASSQTQGAGNTIYF
TRBJ2-7 | TRBV18 | TRBD1 | - | TGTGCCAGCTCACCCCCTCGGGGACAGCGGATGACCTACGAGCAGTACTTC | CASSPPRGQRMTYEQYF
TRBJ1-4 | TRBV5-4 | TRBD1 | - | TGTGCCAGCAGCTTGAAAGGGACAGGGATGGAAAAACTGTTTTTT | CASSLKGTGMEKLFF
TRBJ2-2 | TRBV7-8 | TRBD2 | - | TGTGCCAGCAGCTTAAAAGCGCGGCGGGAGAGAGTCACCGGGGAGCTGTTTTTT | CASSLKARRERVTGELFF
TRBJ1-3 | TRBV4-1 | - | - | TGCGCCAGCAGCCTCTTGGACAACTCTGGAAACACCATATATTTT | CASSLLDNSGNTIYF
TRBJ1-1 | TRBV28 | - | - | TGTGCCAGCAGTTTACCAGGACAGAGAGCTTTCTTT | CASSLPGQRAFF
TRBJ1-5 | TRBV7-8 | - | - | TGTGCCAGCAGCTTAGTCTCTAGGGGCAATAATCAGCCCCAGCATTTT | CASSLVSRGNNQPQHF
TRBJ2-7 | TRBV29-1 | - | - | TGCAGCGTTGTGGGACTGGATTTATCCTACGAGCAGTACTTC | CSVVGLDLSYEQYF
TRBJ2-5 | TRBV18 | - | - | TGTGCCAGCTCACCTAGACAGTTGGAGACCCAGTACTTC | CASSPRQLETQYF
TRBJ1-2 | TRBV5-1 | - | - | TGCGCCAGCAGCTCGGAGTTTACACGTTTCTTC | CASSSEFTRFF
TRBJ1-4 | TRBV5-8 | TRBD1 | once | TGTGCCAGCAGCAGGGACAGGGGTGTTGAAAAACTGTTTTTT | CASSRDRGVEKLFF
TRBJ2-7 | TRBV6-1 | TRBD1 | - | TGTGCCAGCACCTATGGCGGGACAGGGGCTTACGAGCAGTACTTC | CASTYGGTGAYEQYF
TRBJ2-3 | TRBV5-1 | - | - | TGCGCCAGCAGCTCGGCCCCAGGGAGCACAGATACGCAGTATTTT | CASSSAPGSTDTQYF
TRBJ2-2 | TRBV14 | TRBD1 | - | TGTGCCAGCAGCTTAGGGACAGTCGGAACCGGGGAGCTGTTTTTT | CASSLGTVGTGELFF
TRBJ2-1 | TRBV25-1 | TRBD2 | - | TGTGCCAGCAGTGAATGGGGGACTAGGGCCTACAATGAGCAGTTCTTC | CASSEWGTRAYNEQFF
TRBJ2-1 | TRBV4-1 | TRBD2 | - | TGCGCCAGCAGCCTCGGACTAGCGATTTCCTACAATGAGCAGTTCTTC | CASSLGLAISYNEQFF
TRBJ1-2 | TRBV5-1 | TRBD1 | few | TGCGCCAGCAGATACGGGACAGGGGGCAACTATGGCTACACCTTC | CASRYGTGGNYGYTF
TRBJ2-5 | TRBV7-2 | TRBD1 | - | TGTGCCAGCAGCCCCGGAGAGACAGGGACGGAGACCCAGTACTTC | CASSPGETGTETQYF
TRBJ2-7 | TRBV6-1 | TRBD1 | - | TGTGCCAGCAGTGAAGGGACAGGGAGTTACGAGCAGTACTTC | CASSEGTGSYEQYF
TRBJ2-7 | TRBV4-1 | TRBD2 | - | TGCGCCAGCAGCCAAACTAGCGGGAGGGCCTCCGAGCAGTACTTC | CASSQTSGRASEQYF
TRBJ2-4 | TRBV4-3 | - | - | TGCGCCAGCAGCCAAGATCGAACTGTCAAAAACATTCAGTACTTC | CASSQDRTVKNIQYF
TRBJ1-2 | TRBV27 | - | - | TGTGCCAGCAGAGAGATAACCGGGACAAGTACTAACTATGGCTACACCTTC | CASREITGTSTNYGYTF
TRBJ1-2 | TRBV5-1 | - | - | TGCGCCAGCAGCAGCCATGGGGGCGAGACTGGCTACACCTTC | CASSSHGGETGYTF